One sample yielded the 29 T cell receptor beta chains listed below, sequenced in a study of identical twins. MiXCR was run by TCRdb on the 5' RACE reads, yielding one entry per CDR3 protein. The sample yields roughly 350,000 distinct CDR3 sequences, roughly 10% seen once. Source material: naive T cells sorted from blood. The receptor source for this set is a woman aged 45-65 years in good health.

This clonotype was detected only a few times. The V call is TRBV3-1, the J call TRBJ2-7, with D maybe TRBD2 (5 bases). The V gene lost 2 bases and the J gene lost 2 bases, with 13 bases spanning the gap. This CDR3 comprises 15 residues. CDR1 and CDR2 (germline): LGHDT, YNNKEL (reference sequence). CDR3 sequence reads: CASSQTGRGPYEQYV. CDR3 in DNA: TGTGCCAGCAGCCAAACGGGGAGAGGTCCCTACGAGCAGTACGTC.

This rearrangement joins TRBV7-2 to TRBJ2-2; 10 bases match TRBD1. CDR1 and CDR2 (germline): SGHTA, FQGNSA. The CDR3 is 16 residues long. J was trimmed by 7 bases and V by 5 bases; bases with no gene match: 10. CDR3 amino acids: CASSLTGGVLVGELFF. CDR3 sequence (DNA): TGTGCCAGCAGCCTGACAGGGGGCGTATTGGTCGGGGAGCTGTTTTTT.

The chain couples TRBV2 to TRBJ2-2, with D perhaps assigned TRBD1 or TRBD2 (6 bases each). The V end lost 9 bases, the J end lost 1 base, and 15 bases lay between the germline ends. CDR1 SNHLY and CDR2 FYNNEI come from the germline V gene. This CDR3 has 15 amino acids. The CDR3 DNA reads TGTGCCAGTACAGGAGGGGACATGAACACCGGGGAGCTGTTTTTT. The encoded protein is CASTGGDMNTGELFF. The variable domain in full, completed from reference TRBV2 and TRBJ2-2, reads EPEVTQTPSHQVTQMGQEVILRCVPISNHLYFYWYRQILGQKVEFLVSFYNNEISEKSEIFDDQFSVERPDGSNFTLKIRSTKLEDSAMYFCASTGGDMNTGELFFGEGSRLTVL.

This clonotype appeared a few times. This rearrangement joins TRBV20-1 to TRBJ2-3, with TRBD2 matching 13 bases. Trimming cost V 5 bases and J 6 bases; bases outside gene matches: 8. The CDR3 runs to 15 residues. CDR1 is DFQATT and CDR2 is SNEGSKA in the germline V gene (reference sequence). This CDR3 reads CSAHSGLAGADTQYF. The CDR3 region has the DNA TGCAGTGCTCACTCCGGACTAGCGGGAGCCGATACGCAGTATTTT.

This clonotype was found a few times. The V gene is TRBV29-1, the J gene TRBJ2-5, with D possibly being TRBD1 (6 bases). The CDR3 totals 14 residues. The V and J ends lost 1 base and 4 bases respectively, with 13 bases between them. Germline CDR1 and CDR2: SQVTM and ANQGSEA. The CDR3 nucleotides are TGCAGCGTTGAAGGCCGGACAGTTCGAGAGACCCAGTACTTC. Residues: CSVEGRTVRETQYF.

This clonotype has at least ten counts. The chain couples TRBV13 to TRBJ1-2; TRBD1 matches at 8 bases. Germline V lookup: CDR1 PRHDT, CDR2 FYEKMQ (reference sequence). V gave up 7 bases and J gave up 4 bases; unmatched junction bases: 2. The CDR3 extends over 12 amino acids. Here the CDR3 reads CASKGQGYGYTF. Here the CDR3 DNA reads TGTGCCAGCAAAGGACAGGGCTATGGCTACACCTTC.

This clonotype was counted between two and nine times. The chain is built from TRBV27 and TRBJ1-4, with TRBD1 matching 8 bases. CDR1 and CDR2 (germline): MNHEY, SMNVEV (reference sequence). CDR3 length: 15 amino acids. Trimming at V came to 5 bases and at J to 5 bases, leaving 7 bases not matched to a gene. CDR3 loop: CASSQTTGANEKLFF. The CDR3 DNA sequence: TGTGCCAGCAGTCAAACGACAGGGGCGAATGAAAAACTGTTTTTT.

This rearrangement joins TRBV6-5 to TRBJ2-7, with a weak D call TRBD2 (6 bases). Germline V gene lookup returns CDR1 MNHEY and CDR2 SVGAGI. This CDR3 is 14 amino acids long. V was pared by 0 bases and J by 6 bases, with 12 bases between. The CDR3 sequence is CASSYSSAGSEQYF. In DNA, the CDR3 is TGTGCCAGCAGTTACTCGTCCGCGGGGAGCGAGCAGTACTTC.

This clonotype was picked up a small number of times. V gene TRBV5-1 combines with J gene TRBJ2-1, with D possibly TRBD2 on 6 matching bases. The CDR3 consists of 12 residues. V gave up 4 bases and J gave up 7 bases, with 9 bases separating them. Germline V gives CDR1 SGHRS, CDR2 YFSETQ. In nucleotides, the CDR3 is TGCGCCAGCAGCATGGAGGGGAATGAGCAGTTCTTC. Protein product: CASSMEGNEQFF.

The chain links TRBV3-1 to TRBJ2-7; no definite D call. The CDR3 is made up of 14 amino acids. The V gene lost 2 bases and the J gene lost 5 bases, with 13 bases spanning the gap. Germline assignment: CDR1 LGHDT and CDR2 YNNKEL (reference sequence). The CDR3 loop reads CASSQFDRVHEQYF. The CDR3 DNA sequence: TGTGCCAGCAGCCAATTCGATCGTGTCCACGAGCAGTACTTC.

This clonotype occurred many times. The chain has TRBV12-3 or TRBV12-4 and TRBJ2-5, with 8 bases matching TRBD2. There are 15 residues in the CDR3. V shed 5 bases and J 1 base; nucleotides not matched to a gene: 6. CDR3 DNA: TGTGCCAGCAGTCCTACTAGCGGACTCCAAGAGACCCAGTACTTC. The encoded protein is CASSPTSGLQETQYF.

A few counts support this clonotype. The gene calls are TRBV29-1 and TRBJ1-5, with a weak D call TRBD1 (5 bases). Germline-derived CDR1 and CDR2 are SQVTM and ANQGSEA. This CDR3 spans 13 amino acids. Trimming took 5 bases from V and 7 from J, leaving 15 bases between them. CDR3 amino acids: CSVLSGLEQPQHF. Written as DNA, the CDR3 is TGCAGCGTTCTTTCAGGGTTAGAGCAGCCCCAGCATTTT. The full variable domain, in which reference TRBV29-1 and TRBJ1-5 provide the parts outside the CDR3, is SAVISQKPSRDICQRGTSLTIQCQVDSQVTMMFWYRQQPGQSLTLIATANQGSEATYESGFVIDKFPISRPNLTFSTLTVSNMSPEDSSIYLCSVLSGLEQPQHFGDGTRLSIL.

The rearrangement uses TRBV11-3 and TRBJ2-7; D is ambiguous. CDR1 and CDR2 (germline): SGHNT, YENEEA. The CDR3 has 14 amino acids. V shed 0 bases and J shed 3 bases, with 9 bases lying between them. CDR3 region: CASSLDPMRYEQYF. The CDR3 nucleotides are TGTGCCAGCAGCTTAGACCCCATGCGCTACGAGCAGTACTTC.

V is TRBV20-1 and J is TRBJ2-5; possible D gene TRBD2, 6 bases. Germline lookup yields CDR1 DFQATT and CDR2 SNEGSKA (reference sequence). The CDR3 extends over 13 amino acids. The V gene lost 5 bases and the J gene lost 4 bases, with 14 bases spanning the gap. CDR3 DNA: TGCAGTGCTGGGGAGCTAGCGCCAGAGACCCAGTACTTC. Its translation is CSAGELAPETQYF.

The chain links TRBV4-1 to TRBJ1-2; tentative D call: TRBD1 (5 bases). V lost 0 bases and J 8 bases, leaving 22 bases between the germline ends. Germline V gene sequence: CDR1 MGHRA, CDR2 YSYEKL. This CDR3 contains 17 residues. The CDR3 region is CASSQDPVGTVNWGYTF. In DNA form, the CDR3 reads TGCGCCAGCAGCCAAGATCCGGTGGGGACGGTCAACTGGGGCTACACCTTC.

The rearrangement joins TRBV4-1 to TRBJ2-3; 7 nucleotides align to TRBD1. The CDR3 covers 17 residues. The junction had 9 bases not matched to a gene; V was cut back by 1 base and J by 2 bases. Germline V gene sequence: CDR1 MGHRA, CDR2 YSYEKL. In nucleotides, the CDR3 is TGCGCCAGCAGCCAAGTCCACCGGGACAGCCACACAGATACGCAGTATTTT. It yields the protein CASSQVHRDSHTDTQYF.

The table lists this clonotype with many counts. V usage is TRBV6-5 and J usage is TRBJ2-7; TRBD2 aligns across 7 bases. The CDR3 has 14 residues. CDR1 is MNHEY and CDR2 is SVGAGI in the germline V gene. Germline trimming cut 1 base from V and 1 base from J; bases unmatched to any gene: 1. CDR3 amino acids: CASSYLGGSYEQYF. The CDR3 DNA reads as TGTGCCAGCAGTTACTTGGGGGGGTCCTACGAGCAGTACTTC.

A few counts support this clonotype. As DNA, the CDR3 is TGCGCCAGCAGCCAGACTTACGGGGGACTAGCGGGAAGGAATGAGCAGTTCTTC. Amino acid sequence: CASSQTYGGLAGRNEQFF. The rearrangement uses TRBV4-1 and TRBJ2-1; 13 nucleotides align to TRBD2. After removal of 3 bases from V and 7 bases from J, the junction contained 12 bases not matched to a gene. The CDR3 totals 18 residues. Germline CDR1 MGHRA, CDR2 YSYEKL.

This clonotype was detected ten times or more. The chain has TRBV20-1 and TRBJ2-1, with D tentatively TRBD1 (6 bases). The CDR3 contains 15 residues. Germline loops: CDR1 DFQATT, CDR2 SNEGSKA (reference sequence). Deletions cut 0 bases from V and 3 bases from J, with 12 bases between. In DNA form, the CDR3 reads TGCAGTGCTAGAGATCCCCAGACAGGCTACAATGAGCAGTTCTTC. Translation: CSARDPQTGYNEQFF.

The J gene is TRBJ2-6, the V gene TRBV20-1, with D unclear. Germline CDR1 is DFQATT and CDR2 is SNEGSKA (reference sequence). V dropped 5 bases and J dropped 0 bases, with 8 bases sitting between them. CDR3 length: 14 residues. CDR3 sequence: CSAPTDSGANVLTF. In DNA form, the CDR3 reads TGCAGTGCTCCCACAGACTCTGGGGCCAACGTCCTGACTTTC.

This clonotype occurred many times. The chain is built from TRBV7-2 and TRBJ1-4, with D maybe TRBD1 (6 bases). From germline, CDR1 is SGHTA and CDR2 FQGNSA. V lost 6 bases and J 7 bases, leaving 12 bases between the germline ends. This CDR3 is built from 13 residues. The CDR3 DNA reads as TGTGCCAGCAGGGAGGGGGGGGGTGAAAAACTGTTTTTT. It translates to CASREGGGEKLFF. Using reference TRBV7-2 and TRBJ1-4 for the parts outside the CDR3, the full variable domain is GAGVSQSPSNKVTEKGKDVELRCDPISGHTALYWYRQSLGQGLEFLIYFQGNSAPDKSGLPSDRFSAERTGGSVSTLTIQRTQQEDSAVYLCASREGGGEKLFFGSGTQLSVL.

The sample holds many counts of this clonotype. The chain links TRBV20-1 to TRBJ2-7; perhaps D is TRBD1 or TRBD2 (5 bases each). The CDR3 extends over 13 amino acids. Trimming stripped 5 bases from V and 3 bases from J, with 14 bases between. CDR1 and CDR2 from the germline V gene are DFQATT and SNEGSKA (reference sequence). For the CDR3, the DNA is TGCAGTGCTTCTTCGGGACCCGACTACGAGCAGTACTTC. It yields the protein CSASSGPDYEQYF.

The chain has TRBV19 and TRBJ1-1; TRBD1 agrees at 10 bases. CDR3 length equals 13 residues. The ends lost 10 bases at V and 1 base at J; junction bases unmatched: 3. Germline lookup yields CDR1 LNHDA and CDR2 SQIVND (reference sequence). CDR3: CATGTGANTEAFF. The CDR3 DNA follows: TGTGCCACCGGGACAGGGGCGAACACTGAAGCTTTCTTT.

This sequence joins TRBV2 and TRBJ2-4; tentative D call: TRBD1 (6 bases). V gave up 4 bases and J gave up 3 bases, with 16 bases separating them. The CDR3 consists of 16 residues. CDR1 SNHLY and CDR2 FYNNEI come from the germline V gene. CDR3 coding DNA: TGTGCCAGCAGTGGATCGGACAGAGCCTTCAAAAACATTCAGTACTTC. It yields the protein CASSGSDRAFKNIQYF.

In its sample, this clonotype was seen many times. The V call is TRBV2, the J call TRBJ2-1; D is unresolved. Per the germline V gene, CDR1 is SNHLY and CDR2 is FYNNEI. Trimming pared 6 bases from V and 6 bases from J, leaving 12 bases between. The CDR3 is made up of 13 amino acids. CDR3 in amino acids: CASRRRVSNEQFF. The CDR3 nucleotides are TGTGCCAGCAGACGAAGAGTCTCCAATGAGCAGTTCTTC.

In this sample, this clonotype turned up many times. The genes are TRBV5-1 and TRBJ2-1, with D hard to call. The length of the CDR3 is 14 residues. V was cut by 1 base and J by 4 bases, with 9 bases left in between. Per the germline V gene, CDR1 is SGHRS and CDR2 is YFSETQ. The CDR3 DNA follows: TGCGCCAGCAGCTTGTTGGAGCTTTACAATGAGCAGTTCTTC. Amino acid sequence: CASSLLELYNEQFF. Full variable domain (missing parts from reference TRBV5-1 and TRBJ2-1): KAGVTQTPRYLIKTRGQQVTLSCSPISGHRSVSWYQQTPGQGLQFLFEYFSETQRNKGNFPGRFSGRQFSNSRSEMNVSTLELGDSALYLCASSLLELYNEQFFGPGTRLTVL.

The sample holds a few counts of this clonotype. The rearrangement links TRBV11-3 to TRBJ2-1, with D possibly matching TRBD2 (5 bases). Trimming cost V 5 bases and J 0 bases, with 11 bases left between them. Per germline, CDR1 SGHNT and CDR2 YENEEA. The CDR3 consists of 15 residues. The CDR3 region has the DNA TGTGCCAGCAGCCAGGACTTTAGCTCCTACAATGAGCAGTTCTTC. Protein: CASSQDFSSYNEQFF.

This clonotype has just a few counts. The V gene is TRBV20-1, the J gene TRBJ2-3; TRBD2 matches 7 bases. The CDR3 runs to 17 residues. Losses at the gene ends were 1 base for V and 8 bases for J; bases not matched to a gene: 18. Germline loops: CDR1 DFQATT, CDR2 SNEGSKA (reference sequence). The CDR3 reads CSARVVSEGGSGSTQYF. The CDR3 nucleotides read TGCAGTGCTAGAGTGGTTTCTGAGGGCGGGAGTGGGAGTACGCAGTATTTT.

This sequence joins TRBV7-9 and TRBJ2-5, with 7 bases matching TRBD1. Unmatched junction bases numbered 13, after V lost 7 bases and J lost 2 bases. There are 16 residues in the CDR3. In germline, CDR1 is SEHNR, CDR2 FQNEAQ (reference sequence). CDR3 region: CASTGDRDNLQETQYF. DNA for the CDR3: TGTGCCAGCACCGGCGACAGGGACAACCTTCAAGAGACCCAGTACTTC.